These 6 T cell receptor beta chains were sequenced from one sample in a study of CD8 T cells in Susac syndrome. RNA in amounts of roughly 0.5 to 1 ug was reverse transcribed with random hexamers. TCRdb processed the immunoSEQ multiplex PCR reads anew with MiXCR; each CDR3 protein has one entry. The sample contains some 160,000 distinct CDR3 sequences, 90% to 95% of which appear only once. The sequenced material came from CD4+ T cells from PBMCs. The origin of the receptors is a human donor with Susac syndrome.

The V call is TRBV3-1, the J call TRBJ1-1, with no clear D. This CDR3 has 14 residues. Trimming took 0 bases from V and 11 from J, leaving 16 bases between them. Germline V lookup: CDR1 LGHDT, CDR2 YNNKEL (reference sequence). The CDR3 DNA is TGTGCCAGCAGCCAAGATCCCTCCAATGCCCGGGCTTTCTTT. It is translated as CASSQDPSNARAFF.

The rearrangement joins TRBV29-1 to TRBJ1-1; the match to TRBD1 covers 11 bases. CDR3 length equals 14 residues. V trimming: 4 bases; J trimming: 7 bases; junction bases outside the gene matches: 8. Germline V gives CDR1 SQVTM, CDR2 ANQGSEA. The CDR3: CSVVTDRGLGEAFF. DNA for the CDR3: TGCAGCGTTGTGACGGACAGGGGGCTGGGTGAAGCTTTCTTT. Complete variable domain (other parts from reference TRBV29-1 and TRBJ1-1): SAVISQKPSRDICQRGTSLTIQCQVDSQVTMMFWYRQQPGQSLTLIATANQGSEATYESGFVIDKFPISRPNLTFSTLTVSNMSPEDSSIYLCSVVTDRGLGEAFFGQGTRLTVV.

The rearrangement joins TRBV27 to TRBJ2-1; 8 bases match TRBD1. The V gene end was trimmed by 6 bases and the J gene end by 0 bases; junction bases not matched to a gene: 7. Germline loops: CDR1 MNHEY, CDR2 SMNVEV (reference sequence). The CDR3 runs 16 residues. CDR3 sequence: CASSPDRGGSYNEQFF. CDR3 in DNA: TGTGCCAGCAGCCCCGACAGGGGCGGCTCCTACAATGAGCAGTTCTTC.

The V gene is TRBV5-6, the J gene TRBJ2-3, with 13 bases that match TRBD2. The CDR3 has 15 amino acids. Germline CDR1 SGHDT, CDR2 YYEEEE. V trimming: 4 bases; J trimming: 4 bases; junction bases outside the gene matches: 3. This chain's CDR3 is CASSPGLAGPDTQYF. Here the CDR3 DNA reads TGTGCCAGCAGCCCGGGACTAGCGGGGCCAGATACGCAGTATTTT.

In this sample, this clonotype turned up once. The chain employs TRBV29-1 and TRBJ1-1, with TRBD1 matching 9 bases. Trimming at V came to 4 bases and at J to 2 bases, leaving 5 bases not matched to a gene. Germline-derived CDR1 and CDR2 are SQVTM and ANQGSEA. The CDR3 sequence is 14 residues long. CDR3 in amino acids: CSVGTGATNTEAFF. CDR3 coding DNA: TGCAGCGTTGGGACAGGGGCTACTAACACTGAAGCTTTCTTT.

This sequence joins TRBV27 and TRBJ1-4, with TRBD1 matching over 7 bases. The V segment lost 5 bases and the J segment 5 bases; nucleotides outside the gene matches: 8. Germline loops: CDR1 MNHEY, CDR2 SMNVEV (reference sequence). This CDR3 has 15 residues. CDR3 sequence: CASSPRTGRNEKLFF. The CDR3 coding sequence is TGTGCCAGCAGTCCCAGGACAGGAAGAAATGAAAAACTGTTTTTT. The full variable domain, rest sourced from reference TRBV27 and TRBJ1-4, is EAQVTQNPRYLITVTGKKLTVTCSQNMNHEYMSWYRQDPGLGLRQIYYSMNVEVTDKGDVPEGYKVSRKEKRNFPLILESPSPNQTSLYFCASSPRTGRNEKLFFGSGTQLSVL.